The 14 T cell receptor beta chains reported below all come from one sample, sequenced in a study of T cell repertoires in cytomegalovirus infection (dated by TCRdb to about 2019). Instrument on record: Illumina HiSeq 1500. In TCRdb, the public reads were trimmed at Q25 with fastp and aligned with MiXCR, with productive beta chains retained. Under each unique CDR3 protein, matching rows form one entry showing the most common genes and DNA. Within this sample are almost 500,000 distinct CDR3 sequences, with over 9% of them counted one time only. Together, the top ten hold 10% to 13% of the sample. Sequenced input: PBMCs. The receptors were gathered from a human donor in good health (CMV status not recorded). Some clones in this sample may be carry-over from other donors' samples.

In regard to this clonotype: A much larger clone lies a single base off, so this may be a read error. The rearrangement links TRBV7-3 to TRBJ2-1, with TRBD2 as a possible D gene (6 bases). The germline gives CDR1 SGHTA, CDR2 FQGTGA. CDR3 size: 13 residues. The CDR3 loop is CASSLSTTSRLLF. The CDR3 nucleotides read TGTGCCAGCAGCCTCTCCACTACTAGCAGACTGCTCTTC. The full variable domain, in which reference TRBV7-3 and TRBJ2-1 provide the parts outside the CDR3, is GAGVSQTPSNKVTEKGKYVELRCDPISGHTALYWYRQSLGQGPEFLIYFQGTGAADDSGLPNDRFFAVRPEGSVSTLKIQRTERGDSAVYLCASSLSTTSRLLFGPGTRLTVL.

This clonotype was observed at least ten times. This chain joins TRBV7-8 and TRBJ1-2; 9 bases are shared with TRBD1. This CDR3 spans 13 amino acids. CDR1 and CDR2 from the germline V gene are SGHVS and FQNEAQ. Trimming took 5 bases from V and 8 from J; bases not matched to a gene: 6. CDR3 sequence: CASSIQGARGYTF. CDR3 DNA: TGTGCCAGCAGCATACAGGGGGCGAGGGGCTACACCTTC.

This clonotype was observed at least ten times. The rearrangement joins TRBV11-2 to TRBJ2-7; D not resolved. Germline lookup yields CDR1 SGHAT and CDR2 FQNNGV. CDR3 size: 14 residues. V lost 2 bases and J 3 bases, leaving 11 bases between the germline ends. The DNA of the CDR3 is TGTGCCAGCAGCTTACCGGGTAGAGGCTACGAGCAGTACTTC. Translating gives CASSLPGRGYEQYF.

This clonotype was recorded at least ten times. The rearrangement joins TRBV6-5 to TRBJ1-1, with 7 bases lining up with TRBD1. CDR3 length equals 15 residues. Trimming took 5 bases from V and 1 from J; bases not matched to a gene: 7. The germline gives CDR1 MNHEY, CDR2 SVGAGI. The CDR3 DNA follows: TGTGCCAGCAGTCGAAAAGCAGGGGGGAACACTGAAGCTTTCTTT. It yields the protein CASSRKAGGNTEAFF.

This clonotype showed up many times. The chain has TRBV19 and TRBJ1-5, with D uncertain. The CDR3 runs 14 residues. V shed 4 bases and J shed 5 bases, with 12 bases lying between them. The germline gives CDR1 LNHDA, CDR2 SQIVND (reference sequence). CDR3 nucleotides: TGTGCCAGTAGTACATCCTCCCTGGATCAGCCCCAGCATTTT. It is translated as CASSTSSLDQPQHF.

This clonotype was detected ten times or more. The V and J genes are TRBV6-1 and TRBJ2-7; 12 bases line up with TRBD2. V was clipped by 5 bases and J by 7 bases; unmatched bases: 9. CDR1 is MNHNS, CDR2 SASEGT, per germline. This CDR3 spans 15 amino acids. Here the CDR3 DNA reads TGTGCCAGCAGTCGACTAGCGGGGGAGTTGTCGGAGCAGTACTTC. This sequence encodes CASSRLAGELSEQYF.

Details on this clonotype: Since no conserved phenylalanine or tryptophan closes the CDR3, a read error is the likely cause. The chain couples TRBV9 to TRBJ1-1, with D uncertain. This CDR3 has 14 amino acids. Per germline, CDR1 SGDLS and CDR2 YYNGEE. V lost 0 bases and J lost 1, with 7 bases in between. CDR3 coding DNA: TGTGCCAGCAGCGTAGGGCCAAAGAACACTGAAGCTTTCTTA. It translates to CASSVGPKNTEAFL.

This clonotype was recorded many times. V is TRBV7-2 and J is TRBJ2-1; the match to TRBD2 covers 11 bases. The CDR3 length is 12 residues. Germline V gene sequence: CDR1 SGHTA, CDR2 FQGNSA. V lost 4 bases and J lost 12; bases outside the gene matches: 2. CDR3 DNA: TGTGCCAGCAGCTCTCTAGCGGGGGGGCAGTTCTTC. Amino acids: CASSSLAGGQFF.

At least ten counts were recorded for this clonotype. The chain employs TRBV7-2 and TRBJ1-1; 7 bases line up with TRBD1. V lost 3 bases and J lost 10; bases outside the gene matches: 5. Germline CDR1 and CDR2: SGHTA and FQGNSA. The CDR3 is 12 residues long. As DNA, the CDR3 is TGTGCCAGCAGCTTCGGACAGGCCCCAGCTTTCTTT. This gives the protein CASSFGQAPAFF.

A few counts support this clonotype. This chain uses TRBV12-3 or TRBV12-4 with TRBJ1-1; 8 bases align to TRBD1. The CDR3 runs to 14 residues. V lost 3 bases, J lost 14 bases, and 14 bases stayed unmatched. The CDR3 DNA reads as TGTGCCAGCAGTTTCCGGGACAGGCCGCAGGGCGGCTTCTTT. This gives the protein CASSFRDRPQGGFF.

This clonotype was picked up many times. V usage is TRBV12-3 or TRBV12-4 and J usage is TRBJ1-1, with 7 bases matching TRBD1. V was clipped by 11 bases and J by 4 bases; unmatched bases: 4. The CDR3 runs to 11 residues. CDR3 region: CAGQASTEAFF. DNA of the CDR3: TGTGCCGGACAGGCGAGCACTGAAGCTTTCTTT.

This clonotype was detected many times. The gene calls are TRBV7-8 and TRBJ1-2, with 8 bases matching TRBD1. This CDR3 is 16 amino acids long. Germline assignment: CDR1 SGHVS and CDR2 FQNEAQ. Trimming at V came to 7 bases and at J to 7 bases, leaving 17 bases not matched to a gene. In DNA, the CDR3 is TGTGCCAGCAACTCATTCGCAGGGGGCAATCTGGGTGGCTACACCTTC. This encodes CASNSFAGGNLGGYTF.

This clonotype turned up a few times. The chain couples TRBV20-1 to TRBJ2-5; 7 nucleotides line up with TRBD1. Trimming cost V 0 bases and J 5 bases; bases outside gene matches: 9. The CDR3 loop spans 15 amino acids. The germline V gene has CDR1 DFQATT and CDR2 SNEGSKA (reference sequence). In DNA form, the CDR3 reads TGCAGTGCTAGAGAAAGGGGGCAGAATTGGGAGACCCAGTACTTC. Translation gives CSARERGQNWETQYF.

Many counts were recorded for this clonotype. The chain recombines TRBV25-1 with TRBJ2-7; 7 bases map to TRBD1. Germline values: CDR1 MGHDK, CDR2 SYGVNS. This CDR3 comprises 14 residues. Unmatched junction bases numbered 5, after V lost 3 bases and J lost 3 bases. The CDR3 here is CASSEPGQLYEQYF. The CDR3 DNA sequence: TGTGCCAGCAGTGAGCCGGGACAGCTCTACGAGCAGTACTTC.